Listed below are T cell receptor beta chains from one sample, sequenced in a study of cytomegalovirus exposure and HLA in healthy donors. Generated by immunoSEQ multiplex PCR, the TCRdb table keeps only in-frame clones and is missing some. Among 150,000 to 200,000 clones, about 80% were seen once, and the ten largest hold roughly 9.7%. Material for sequencing was PBMCs. These receptors were obtained from a man aged 18 to 30 in good health and CMV-seropositive. Both conserved end residues are part of each CDR3. Fields, in order: CDR3 protein, CDR3 DNA, CDR3 length, V gene, clone size, J gene, D gene. D genes are given only for firm matches. Size tells how often a clone was seen (once, few, many) or the class of an expanded clone, and some rows leave it out.

CDR3 protein: CASRGQGAGEQYF; CDR3 DNA: TGTGCCAGCCGGGGACAGGGGGCAGGGGAGCAGTACTTC; CDR3 length: 13; V gene: TRBV2; clone size: NA; J gene: TRBJ2-7; D gene: TRBD1
CDR3 protein: CASSTHRGRSYNEQFF; CDR3 DNA: TGTGCCAGCAGTACTCACAGGGGGAGGTCGTACAATGAGCAGTTCTTC; CDR3 length: 16; V gene: TRBV27; clone size: NA; J gene: TRBJ2-1; D gene: TRBD1
CDR3 protein: CAISDYRDPYEQYF; CDR3 DNA: TGTGCCATCAGTGACTACAGGGACCCCTACGAGCAGTACTTC; CDR3 length: 14; V gene: TRBV10-3; clone size: NA; J gene: TRBJ2-7; D gene: NA
CDR3 protein: CASSLRRGKETQYF; CDR3 DNA: TGCGCCAGCAGCCTAAGACGCGGAAAAGAGACCCAGTACTTC; CDR3 length: 14; V gene: TRBV4-1; clone size: few; J gene: TRBJ2-5; D gene: NA
CDR3 protein: CATNLRGTGASNEKLFF; CDR3 DNA: TGTGCCACCAACTTAAGGGGTACAGGGGCCTCTAATGAAAAACTGTTTTTT; CDR3 length: 17; V gene: TRBV15; clone size: NA; J gene: TRBJ1-4; D gene: TRBD1
CDR3 protein: CASSDREGRDTEAFF; CDR3 DNA: TGTGCCAGCAGTGACAGGGAGGGGCGGGACACTGAAGCTTTCTTT; CDR3 length: 15; V gene: TRBV2; clone size: few; J gene: TRBJ1-1; D gene: NA
CDR3 protein: CASRGGTEAFF; CDR3 DNA: TGTGCCAGCAGGGGGGGCACTGAAGCTTTCTTT; CDR3 length: 11; V gene: TRBV27; clone size: NA; J gene: TRBJ1-1; D gene: NA
CDR3 protein: CASSSKQTSGPYNEQFF; CDR3 DNA: TGTGCCAGCAGCTCAAAACAGACTAGCGGGCCCTACAATGAGCAGTTCTTC; CDR3 length: 17; V gene: TRBV7-9; clone size: NA; J gene: TRBJ2-1; D gene: TRBD2
CDR3 protein: CASSLGGAGAGNIQYF; CDR3 DNA: TGTGCCAGCAGCTTAGGAGGGGCGGGGGCCGGGAACATTCAGTACTTC; CDR3 length: 16; V gene: TRBV7-3; clone size: once; J gene: TRBJ2-4; D gene: NA
CDR3 protein: CASSPSGTRSSYEQYF; CDR3 DNA: TGTGCCAGCTCACCGAGCGGGACAAGAAGCTCCTACGAGCAGTACTTC; CDR3 length: 16; V gene: TRBV18; clone size: NA; J gene: TRBJ2-7; D gene: NA
CDR3 protein: CASTGGKNTEAFF; CDR3 DNA: TGTGCCAGCACGGGAGGGAAGAACACTGAAGCTTTCTTT; CDR3 length: 13; V gene: TRBV7-9; clone size: NA; J gene: TRBJ1-1; D gene: NA
CDR3 protein: CASSGLRTGELFF; CDR3 DNA: TGTGCCAGCAGTGGACTTCGGACCGGGGAGCTGTTTTTT; CDR3 length: 13; V gene: TRBV6-1; clone size: NA; J gene: TRBJ2-2; D gene: NA
CDR3 protein: CATTLGTQNTGELFF; CDR3 DNA: TGTGCCACCACATTGGGGACACAGAACACCGGGGAGCTGTTTTTT; CDR3 length: 15; V gene: TRBV5-4; clone size: NA; J gene: TRBJ2-2; D gene: NA
CDR3 protein: CASSLEGAGQPQHF; CDR3 DNA: TGTGCCAGCAGCTTAGAAGGGGCTGGTCAGCCCCAGCATTTT; CDR3 length: 14; V gene: TRBV11-2; clone size: NA; J gene: TRBJ1-5; D gene: NA
CDR3 protein: CAILARETQYF; CDR3 DNA: TGTGCCATCCTCGCCAGAGAGACCCAGTACTTC; CDR3 length: 11; V gene: TRBV7-6; clone size: NA; J gene: TRBJ2-5; D gene: NA
CDR3 protein: CASSVGSASVEKLFF; CDR3 DNA: TGTGCCAGCAGCGTAGGATCGGCGAGCGTAGAAAAACTGTTTTTT; CDR3 length: 15; V gene: TRBV9; clone size: NA; J gene: TRBJ1-4; D gene: NA
CDR3 protein: CASSLGRVGNEQYF; CDR3 DNA: TGTGCCAGCAGTTTGGGCAGGGTTGGGAACGAGCAGTACTTC; CDR3 length: 14; V gene: TRBV27; clone size: NA; J gene: TRBJ2-7; D gene: NA
CDR3 protein: CSTRPGANGLTF; CDR3 DNA: TGCAGCACCCGACCTGGGGCCAACGGCCTGACTTTC; CDR3 length: 12; V gene: TRBV29-1; clone size: few; J gene: TRBJ2-6; D gene: NA
CDR3 protein: CASSAAGTRYNEQFF; CDR3 DNA: TGTGCCAGCAGTGCGGCAGGCACCAGGTACAATGAGCAGTTCTTC; CDR3 length: 15; V gene: TRBV25-1; clone size: NA; J gene: TRBJ2-1; D gene: NA
CDR3 protein: CASSEQSNSFYGYTF; CDR3 DNA: TGTGCCAGCAGTGAACAGAGTAACAGTTTCTATGGCTACACCTTC; CDR3 length: 15; V gene: TRBV6-1; clone size: NA; J gene: TRBJ1-2; D gene: NA
CDR3 protein: CASSFVLAGAADTQYF; CDR3 DNA: TGTGCCAGCAGCTTCGTATTAGCGGGGGCGGCAGATACGCAGTATTTT; CDR3 length: 16; V gene: TRBV7-2; clone size: NA; J gene: TRBJ2-3; D gene: TRBD2
CDR3 protein: CASSLGTGSLYEQYF; CDR3 DNA: TGTGCCAGCAGTTTAGGGACAGGGTCTCTCTACGAGCAGTACTTC; CDR3 length: 15; V gene: TRBV28; clone size: few; J gene: TRBJ2-7; D gene: TRBD1
CDR3 protein: CASTKSTGGTEAFF; CDR3 DNA: TGTGCCAGCACGAAGAGTACAGGGGGCACTGAAGCTTTCTTT; CDR3 length: 14; V gene: TRBV6-5; clone size: NA; J gene: TRBJ1-1; D gene: TRBD1
CDR3 protein: CASSLALGLSYNEQFF; CDR3 DNA: TGCGCCAGCAGCTTGGCTCTGGGACTGTCCTACAATGAGCAGTTCTTC; CDR3 length: 16; V gene: TRBV5-1; clone size: NA; J gene: TRBJ2-1; D gene: NA
CDR3 protein: CASSQNSQRSGTGKSNQPQHF; CDR3 DNA: TGTGCCAGCAGCCAAAATTCTCAAAGGTCCGGGACAGGGAAAAGCAATCAGCCCCAGCATTTT; CDR3 length: 21; V gene: TRBV14; clone size: once; J gene: TRBJ1-5; D gene: TRBD1
CDR3 protein: CASSYFLGETQYF; CDR3 DNA: TGTGCCAGTAGCTATTTCCTCGGGGAGACCCAGTACTTC; CDR3 length: 13; V gene: TRBV19; clone size: NA; J gene: TRBJ2-5; D gene: NA
CDR3 protein: CASSLVGGASQPQHF; CDR3 DNA: TGTGCCAGCAGTTTAGTCGGGGGAGCGAGTCAGCCCCAGCATTTT; CDR3 length: 15; V gene: TRBV27; clone size: NA; J gene: TRBJ1-5; D gene: NA
CDR3 protein: CAWSVLLLWRQETQYF; CDR3 DNA: TGTGCCTGGAGTGTATTGCTCCTGTGGAGACAAGAGACCCAGTACTTC; CDR3 length: 16; V gene: TRBV30; clone size: NA; J gene: TRBJ2-5; D gene: NA
CDR3 protein: CATSSSGVGNSPLHF; CDR3 DNA: TGTGCCACCAGCAGTTCAGGGGTAGGGAATTCACCCCTCCACTTT; CDR3 length: 15; V gene: TRBV15; clone size: NA; J gene: TRBJ1-6; D gene: NA
CDR3 protein: CASSNTGLAGTNSQYF; CDR3 DNA: TGTGCCAGCAGCAACACGGGACTAGCGGGCACAAACAGTCAGTACTTC; CDR3 length: 16; V gene: TRBV5-4; clone size: NA; J gene: TRBJ2-4; D gene: TRBD2
CDR3 protein: CASSLGQGDGYTF; CDR3 DNA: TGCGCCAGCAGCTTAGGACAGGGGGATGGCTACACCTTC; CDR3 length: 13; V gene: TRBV5-1; clone size: NA; J gene: TRBJ1-2; D gene: TRBD1
CDR3 protein: CASSQPGGSYEQYF; CDR3 DNA: TGTGCCAGCAGCCAACCGGGAGGGAGTTACGAGCAGTACTTC; CDR3 length: 14; V gene: TRBV7-2; clone size: NA; J gene: TRBJ2-7; D gene: TRBD2
CDR3 protein: CASSQSTGGNTIYF; CDR3 DNA: TGTGCCAGCAGTCAATCGACAGGAGGAAACACCATATATTTT; CDR3 length: 14; V gene: TRBV27; clone size: few; J gene: TRBJ1-3; D gene: NA
CDR3 protein: CASRGQGKNTGELFF; CDR3 DNA: TGTGCCAGCAGAGGACAGGGGAAAAACACCGGGGAGCTGTTTTTT; CDR3 length: 15; V gene: TRBV6-1; clone size: NA; J gene: TRBJ2-2; D gene: TRBD1
CDR3 protein: CASSWTGGTDTQYF; CDR3 DNA: TGTGCCAGCAGCTGGACAGGGGGCACAGATACGCAGTATTTT; CDR3 length: 14; V gene: TRBV7-9; clone size: few; J gene: TRBJ2-3; D gene: TRBD1
CDR3 protein: CASSRQGGTTEAFF; CDR3 DNA: TGTGCCAGCTCACGCCAAGGGGGTACCACTGAAGCTTTCTTT; CDR3 length: 14; V gene: TRBV18; clone size: NA; J gene: TRBJ1-1; D gene: NA
CDR3 protein: CASSFQPDSSEQYF; CDR3 DNA: TGTGCCAGCAGCTTCCAACCCGACAGCTCCGAGCAGTACTTC; CDR3 length: 14; V gene: TRBV7-7; clone size: NA; J gene: TRBJ2-7; D gene: NA